The 11 T cell receptor beta chains below come from one sample, sequenced in a study of T-cell memory formation after mild COVID-19. TCRdb reprocessed the 5' RACE reads via MiXCR and lists one record per CDR3 protein. This sample has approximately 410,000 distinct CDR3 sequences, with about a quarter found just once. Sequencing was performed on PBMCs or a T cell subset sorted from them (not recorded which). The origin of the receptors is an adult woman who had mild COVID-19 (a few samples of this study predate the infection). Cell type and time point are not known.

The genes are TRBV9 and TRBJ2-3; 8 bases are shared with TRBD1. This CDR3 has 17 residues. Unmatched junction bases numbered 6, after V lost 0 bases and J lost 0 bases. Germline-derived CDR1 and CDR2 are SGDLS and YYNGEE. For the CDR3, the DNA is TGTGCCAGCAGCGTAGATGGGACAGGCTCTAGCACAGATACGCAGTATTTT. It codes for CASSVDGTGSSTDTQYF.

This clonotype has more than one count but fewer than ten. This rearrangement joins TRBV5-1 to TRBJ2-2; D possibly uses TRBD1 or TRBD2 (6 bases each). The CDR3 loop spans 14 amino acids. Per the germline V gene, CDR1 is SGHRS and CDR2 is YFSETQ. V was cut by 1 base and J by 6 bases, with 10 bases left in between. The DNA for the CDR3 is TGCGCCAGCAGCTTGAGGGGGGATGCCGGGGAGCTGTTTTTT. It codes for CASSLRGDAGELFF.

This rearrangement joins TRBV11-3 to TRBJ2-6, with D unclear. Germline CDR1 SGHNT, CDR2 YENEEA. The CDR3 is 13 amino acids. V was trimmed by 5 bases and J by 6 bases, leaving 8 bases between them. The CDR3 here is CASSPPMANVLTF. The CDR3 nucleotides are TGTGCCAGCAGCCCCCCAATGGCCAACGTCCTGACTTTC. Full variable domain (outside the CDR3, taken from reference TRBV11-3 and TRBJ2-6): EAGVVQSPRYKIIEKKQPVAFWCNPISGHNTLYWYLQNLGQGPELLIRYENEEAVDDSQLPKDRFSAERLKGVDSTLKIQPAELGDSAVYLCASSPPMANVLTFGAGSRLTVL.

Ten or more counts support this clonotype. This sequence joins TRBV5-6 and TRBJ2-1; D unclear. Germline V gene data show CDR1 as SGHDT and CDR2 as YYEEEE. The V gene lost 4 bases and the J gene lost 6 bases, with 5 bases spanning the gap. CDR3 size: 11 residues. The CDR3 loop reads CASSVGNEQFF. The CDR3 bases are TGTGCCAGCAGCGTAGGCAATGAGCAGTTCTTC.

There are a few counts of this clonotype. The genes are TRBV18 and TRBJ1-1; D is undetermined. V lost 2 bases, J lost 0 bases, and 4 bases lay in between. Germline lookup yields CDR1 KGHSH and CDR2 LQKENI. There are 13 residues in the CDR3. The DNA for the CDR3 is TGTGCCAGCTCACCAACTTTGAACACTGAAGCTTTCTTT. Protein: CASSPTLNTEAFF.

The chain carries TRBV5-1 and TRBJ2-1, with 10 bases aligning to TRBD2. The trim removed 0 bases at V and 7 bases at J, leaving 10 bases unmatched. Germline lookup yields CDR1 SGHRS and CDR2 YFSETQ. This CDR3 has 17 amino acids. In DNA, the CDR3 is TGCGCCAGCAGCTTGGGAGCGGGAGGGCTCGTGGATAATGAGCAGTTCTTC. Amino acid sequence: CASSLGAGGLVDNEQFF.

V gene TRBV2 combines with J gene TRBJ2-5; D is perhaps TRBD1 or TRBD2 (6 bases each). Germline CDR1 SNHLY, CDR2 FYNNEI. Trimming took off 5 bases at V and 1 base at J, with 17 bases between the two ends. The CDR3 sequence is 16 residues long. CDR3 sequence reads: CASSPRSGASQETQYF. In DNA, the CDR3 is TGTGCCAGCAGTCCAAGGTCGGGGGCCTCCCAAGAGACCCAGTACTTC.

V usage is TRBV24-1 and J usage is TRBJ2-3; TRBD2 is a possible D gene (5 bases). The germline CDR1 and CDR2 sequences are KGHDR and SFDVKD. This CDR3 is 18 amino acids long. Trimming took off 7 bases at V and 2 bases at J, with 24 bases between the two ends. CDR3 in DNA: TGTGCCACCAGCCGGGTGGGTGCGTTTTTGGGAGACACAGATACGCAGTATTTT. Its protein is CATSRVGAFLGDTDTQYF.

The chain carries TRBV7-8 and TRBJ2-1; the D is unclear. The length of the CDR3 is 12 residues. In germline, CDR1 is SGHVS, CDR2 FQNEAQ. Deletions cut 4 bases from V and 6 bases from J, with 7 bases between. CDR3 sequence (DNA): TGTGCCAGCAGCTCCCTTCTCAATGAGCAGTTCTTC. Translating gives CASSSLLNEQFF.

This chain uses TRBV7-9 with TRBJ1-3; perhaps TRBD1 as D (6 bases). Trimming shortened V by 5 bases and J by 2 bases, and 25 bases separated the two germline ends. Germline V gene lookup returns CDR1 SEHNR and CDR2 FQNEAQ (reference sequence). The CDR3 contains 19 residues. The CDR3 nucleotides are TGTGCCAGCAGCCCGAGACAGGCTGTATTATCGGTCGCTGGAAACACCATATATTTT. This codes for CASSPRQAVLSVAGNTIYF.

A remark on this clonotype: The final CDR3 position lacks the conserved phenylalanine or tryptophan, pointing to a likely read error. The rearrangement links TRBV10-2 to TRBJ2-5; D remains ambiguous. This CDR3 has 11 residues. Trimming shortened V by 6 bases and J by 7 bases, and 9 bases separated the two germline ends. Germline V gene data show CDR1 as WSHSY and CDR2 as SAAADI. CDR3 sequence (DNA): TGCGCCAGCAGCGGGTCCTGGACCCAGTACTTA. It translates to CASSGSWTQYL.